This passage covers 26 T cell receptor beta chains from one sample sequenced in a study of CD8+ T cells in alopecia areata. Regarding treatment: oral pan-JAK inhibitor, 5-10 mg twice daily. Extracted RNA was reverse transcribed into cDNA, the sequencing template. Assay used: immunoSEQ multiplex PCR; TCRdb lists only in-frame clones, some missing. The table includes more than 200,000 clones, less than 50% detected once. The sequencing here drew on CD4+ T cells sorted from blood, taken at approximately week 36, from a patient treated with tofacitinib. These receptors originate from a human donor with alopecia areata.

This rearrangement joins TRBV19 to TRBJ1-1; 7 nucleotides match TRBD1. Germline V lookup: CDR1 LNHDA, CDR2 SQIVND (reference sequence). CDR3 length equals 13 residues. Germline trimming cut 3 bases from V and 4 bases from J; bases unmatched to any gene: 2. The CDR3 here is CASSMAGGTEAFF. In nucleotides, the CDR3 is TGTGCCAGTAGTATGGCAGGGGGCACTGAAGCTTTCTTT.

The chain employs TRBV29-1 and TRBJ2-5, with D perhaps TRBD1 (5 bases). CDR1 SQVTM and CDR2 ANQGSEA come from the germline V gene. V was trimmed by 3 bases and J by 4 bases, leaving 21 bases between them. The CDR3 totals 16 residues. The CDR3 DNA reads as TGCAGCGTTGATGGCAGGGATCCTCTCCGCCGAGAGACCCAGTACTTC. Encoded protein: CSVDGRDPLRRETQYF. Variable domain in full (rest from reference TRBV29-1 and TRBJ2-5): SAVISQKPSRDICQRGTSLTIQCQVDSQVTMMFWYRQQPGQSLTLIATANQGSEATYESGFVIDKFPISRPNLTFSTLTVSNMSPEDSSIYLCSVDGRDPLRRETQYFGPGTRLLVL.

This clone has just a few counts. The CDR3 nucleotides are TGTGCCTGGAGTGTACCTGGGCGGAACACTGAAGCTTTCTTT. Translation gives CAWSVPGRNTEAFF. The chain is built from TRBV30 and TRBJ1-1; D not resolved. The germline V gene has CDR1 GTSNPN and CDR2 SVGIG (reference sequence). This CDR3 comprises 14 residues. The V gene lost 0 bases and the J gene lost 1 base, with 9 bases spanning the gap. The variable domain in full, with the rest retrieved from reference TRBV30 and TRBJ1-1, is SQTIHQWPATLVQPVGSPLSLECTVEGTSNPNLYWYRQAAGRGLQLLFYSVGIGQISSEVPQNLSASRPQDRQFILSSKKLLLSDSGFYLCAWSVPGRNTEAFFGQGTRLTVV.

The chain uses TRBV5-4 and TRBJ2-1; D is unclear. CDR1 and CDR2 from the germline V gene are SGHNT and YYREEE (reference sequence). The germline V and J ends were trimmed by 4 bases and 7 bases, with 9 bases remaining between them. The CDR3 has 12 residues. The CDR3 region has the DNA TGTGCCAGCAGCCTCAGGTTGAATGAGCAGTTCTTC. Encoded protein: CASSLRLNEQFF.

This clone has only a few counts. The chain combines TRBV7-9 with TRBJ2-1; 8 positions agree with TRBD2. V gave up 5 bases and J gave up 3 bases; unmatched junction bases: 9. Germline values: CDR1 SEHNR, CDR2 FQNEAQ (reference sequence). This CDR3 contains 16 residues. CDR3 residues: CASSRSGSPYYNEQFF. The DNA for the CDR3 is TGTGCCAGCAGCCGCAGCGGGAGTCCTTACTACAATGAGCAGTTCTTC. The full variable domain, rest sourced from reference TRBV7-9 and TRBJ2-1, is DTGVSQNPRHKITKRGQNVTFRCDPISEHNRLYWYRQTLGQGPEFLTYFQNEAQLEKSRLLSDRFSAERPKGSFSTLEIQRTEQGDSAMYLCASSRSGSPYYNEQFFGPGTRLTVL.

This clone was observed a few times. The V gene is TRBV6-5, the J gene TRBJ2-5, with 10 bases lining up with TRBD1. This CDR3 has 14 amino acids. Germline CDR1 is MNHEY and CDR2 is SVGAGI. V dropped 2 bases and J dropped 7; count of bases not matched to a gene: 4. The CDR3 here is CASSYPGQGGTQYF. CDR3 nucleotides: TGTGCCAGCAGTTACCCTGGACAGGGGGGGACCCAGTACTTC.

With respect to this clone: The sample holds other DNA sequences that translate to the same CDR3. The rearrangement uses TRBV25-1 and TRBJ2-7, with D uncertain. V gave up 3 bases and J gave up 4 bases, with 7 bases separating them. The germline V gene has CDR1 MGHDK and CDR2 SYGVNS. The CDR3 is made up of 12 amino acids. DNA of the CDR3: TGTGCCAGCAGTGACGGACCTTACGAGCAGTACTTC. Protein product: CASSDGPYEQYF.

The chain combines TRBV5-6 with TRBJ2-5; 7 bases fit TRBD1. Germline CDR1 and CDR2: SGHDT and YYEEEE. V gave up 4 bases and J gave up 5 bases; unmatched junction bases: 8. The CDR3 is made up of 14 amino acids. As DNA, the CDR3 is TGTGCCAGCAGCAAGACAGGGCCAGGGGAGACCCAGTACTTC. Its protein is CASSKTGPGETQYF.

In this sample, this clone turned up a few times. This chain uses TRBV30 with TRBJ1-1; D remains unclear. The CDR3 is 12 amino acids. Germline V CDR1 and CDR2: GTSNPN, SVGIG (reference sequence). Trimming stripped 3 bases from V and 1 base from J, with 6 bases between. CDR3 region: CAWRVRNTEAFF. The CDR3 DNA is TGTGCCTGGAGGGTCAGGAACACTGAAGCTTTCTTT.

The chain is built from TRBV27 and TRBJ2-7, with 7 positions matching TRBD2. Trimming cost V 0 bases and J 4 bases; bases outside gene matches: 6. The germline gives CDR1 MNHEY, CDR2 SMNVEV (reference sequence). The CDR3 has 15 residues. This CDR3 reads CASSLSAGEVYEQYF. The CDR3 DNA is TGTGCCAGCAGTTTATCGGCGGGAGAGGTTTACGAGCAGTACTTC.

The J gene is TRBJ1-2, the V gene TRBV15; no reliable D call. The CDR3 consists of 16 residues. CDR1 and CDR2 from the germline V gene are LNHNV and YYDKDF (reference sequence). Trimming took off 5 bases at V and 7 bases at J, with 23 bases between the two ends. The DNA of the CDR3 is TGTGCCACCAGCGAACGAGAGGACGGGAACAGAGGTGGCTACACCTTC. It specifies CATSEREDGNRGGYTF. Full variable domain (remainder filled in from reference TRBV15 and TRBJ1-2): DAMVIQNPRYQVTQFGKPVTLSCSQTLNHNVMYWYQQKSSQAPKLLFHYYDKDFNNEADTPDNFQSRRPNTSFCFLDIRSPGLGDTAMYLCATSEREDGNRGGYTFGSGTRLTVV.

The CDR3 DNA follows: TGCGCCAGCAGCCAAGCAGGGTCTGGGGCCAACGTCCTGACTTTC. Translated: CASSQAGSGANVLTF. The chain is built from TRBV4-1 and TRBJ2-6; D is possibly TRBD1 (5 bases). The CDR3 length is 15 residues. CDR1 is MGHRA, CDR2 YSYEKL, per germline. Trimming stripped 1 base from V and 1 base from J, with 5 bases between.

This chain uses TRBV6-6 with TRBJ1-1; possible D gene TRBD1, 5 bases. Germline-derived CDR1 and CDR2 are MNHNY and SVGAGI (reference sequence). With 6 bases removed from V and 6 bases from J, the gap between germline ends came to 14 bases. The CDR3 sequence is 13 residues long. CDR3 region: CASRAGTSAEAFF. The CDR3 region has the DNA TGTGCCAGCAGAGCCGGGACTTCGGCTGAAGCTTTCTTT.

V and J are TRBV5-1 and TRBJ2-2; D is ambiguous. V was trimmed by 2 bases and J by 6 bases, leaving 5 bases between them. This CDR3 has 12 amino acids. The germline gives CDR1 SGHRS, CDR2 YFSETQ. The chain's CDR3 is CASSLLPGELFF. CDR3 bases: TGCGCCAGCAGCTTATTGCCCGGGGAGCTGTTTTTT.

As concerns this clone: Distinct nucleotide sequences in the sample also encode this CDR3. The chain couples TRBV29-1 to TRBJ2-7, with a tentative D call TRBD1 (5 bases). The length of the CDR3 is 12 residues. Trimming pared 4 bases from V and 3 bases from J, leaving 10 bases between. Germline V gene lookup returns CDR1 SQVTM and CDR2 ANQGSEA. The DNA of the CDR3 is TGCAGCGTTGGACAGACCGACTACGAGCAGTACTTC. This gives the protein CSVGQTDYEQYF.

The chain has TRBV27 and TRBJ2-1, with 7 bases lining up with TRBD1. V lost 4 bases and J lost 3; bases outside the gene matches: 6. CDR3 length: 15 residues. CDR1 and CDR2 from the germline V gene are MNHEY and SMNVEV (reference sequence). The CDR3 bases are TGTGCCAGCAGTTACCTGGACAGGATCTACAATGAGCAGTTCTTC. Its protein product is CASSYLDRIYNEQFF.

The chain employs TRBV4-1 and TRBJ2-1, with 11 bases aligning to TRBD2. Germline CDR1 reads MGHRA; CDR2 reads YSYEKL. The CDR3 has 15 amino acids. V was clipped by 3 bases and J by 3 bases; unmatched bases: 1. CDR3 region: CASSQTSGDYNEQFF. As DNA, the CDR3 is TGCGCCAGCAGCCAGACTAGCGGGGACTACAATGAGCAGTTCTTC.

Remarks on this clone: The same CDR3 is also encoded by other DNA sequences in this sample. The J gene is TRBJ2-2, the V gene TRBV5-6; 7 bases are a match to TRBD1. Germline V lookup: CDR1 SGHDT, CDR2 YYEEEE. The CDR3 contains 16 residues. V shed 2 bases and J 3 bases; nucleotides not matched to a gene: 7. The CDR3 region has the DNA TGTGCCAGCAGCTTACTCGACAGGGTTGACACCGGGGAGCTGTTTTTT. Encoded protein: CASSLLDRVDTGELFF.

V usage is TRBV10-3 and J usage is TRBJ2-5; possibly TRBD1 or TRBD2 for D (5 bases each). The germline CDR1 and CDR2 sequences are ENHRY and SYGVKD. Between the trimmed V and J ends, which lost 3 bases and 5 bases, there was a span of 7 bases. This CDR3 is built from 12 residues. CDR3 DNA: TGTGCCATCAGTGATGAGGGGGAGACCCAGTACTTC. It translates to CAISDEGETQYF.

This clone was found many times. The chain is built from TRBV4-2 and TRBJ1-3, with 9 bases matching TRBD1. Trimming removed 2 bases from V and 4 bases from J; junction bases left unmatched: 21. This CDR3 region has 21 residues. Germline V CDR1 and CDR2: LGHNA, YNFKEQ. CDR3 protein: CASSQKLDSGTGRYWGNTIYF. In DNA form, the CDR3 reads TGTGCCAGCAGCCAAAAACTCGACTCCGGGACAGGGCGGTATTGGGGAAACACCATATATTTT.

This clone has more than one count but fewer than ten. The CDR3 DNA is TGTGCCAGCGCCGACAAAAACTCCTACGAGCAGTACTTC. Its protein is CASADKNSYEQYF. J is TRBJ2-7 and V is TRBV2; D call uncertain. The V end was cut by 8 bases, the J end by 0 bases, with 11 bases between. The germline CDR1 and CDR2 sequences are SNHLY and FYNNEI. This CDR3 comprises 13 residues.

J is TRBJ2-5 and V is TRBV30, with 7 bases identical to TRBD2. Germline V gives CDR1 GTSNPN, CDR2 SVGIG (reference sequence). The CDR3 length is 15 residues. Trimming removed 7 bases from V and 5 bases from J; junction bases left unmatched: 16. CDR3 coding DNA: TGTGCCTACGCTCGAGCGGGACTCTGGAGGGAGACCCAGTACTTC. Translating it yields CAYARAGLWRETQYF.

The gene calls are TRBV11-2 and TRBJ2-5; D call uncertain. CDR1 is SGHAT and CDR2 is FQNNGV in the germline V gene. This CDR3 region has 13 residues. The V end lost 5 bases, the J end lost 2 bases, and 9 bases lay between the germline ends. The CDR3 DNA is TGTGCCAGCAGCCTCGGGCTTCAAGAGACCCAGTACTTC. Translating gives CASSLGLQETQYF.

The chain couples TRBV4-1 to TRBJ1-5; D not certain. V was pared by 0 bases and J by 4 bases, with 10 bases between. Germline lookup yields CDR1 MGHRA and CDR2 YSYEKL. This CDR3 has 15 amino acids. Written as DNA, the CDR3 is TGCGCCAGCAGCCAAGATAAGGTGATAAATCAGCCCCAGCATTTT. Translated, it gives CASSQDKVINQPQHF.

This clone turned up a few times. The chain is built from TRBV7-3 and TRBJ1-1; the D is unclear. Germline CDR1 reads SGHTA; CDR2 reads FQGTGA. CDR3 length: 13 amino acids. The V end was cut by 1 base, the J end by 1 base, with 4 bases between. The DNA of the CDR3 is TGTGCCAGCAGCTTAAATCGGAACACTGAAGCTTTCTTT. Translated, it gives CASSLNRNTEAFF.

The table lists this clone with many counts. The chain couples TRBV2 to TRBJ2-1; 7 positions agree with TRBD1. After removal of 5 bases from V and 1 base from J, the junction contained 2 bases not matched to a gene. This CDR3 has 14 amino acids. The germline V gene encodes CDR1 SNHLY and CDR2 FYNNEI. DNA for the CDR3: TGTGCCAGCAGTCAGGACAGGTCCTACAATGAGCAGTTCTTC. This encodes CASSQDRSYNEQFF.